The T cell receptor beta chain under discussion was sequenced for a study of shared clonotypes between healthy human individuals. Whole-study results and caveats: Across subsets, estimated richness was generally greater for naive than for memory populations.

Terminally differentiated effector memory CD45RA+ cells were excluded by CCR7 positive selection of CD45RO-negative cells. Every contributor of samples was a Caucasian grown-up residing in Nashville, Tennessee. This CDR3 has 14 residues. After removal of 5 bases from V and 2 bases from J, the junction contained 5 bases not matched to a gene. Looked up from germline, CDR1 is SGHAT and CDR2 is FQDESV (reference sequence). With respect to this clone: Its antigen is unidentified.

As processed by the authors: ImmunoSEQ junction-only sequences lacked quality scores, so their filtering differed. Assay: immunoSEQ multiplex PCR; the TCRdb copy retains only in-frame clones and omits some. V and J calls and clone size are those listed in that table; D and trimming were worked out from the DNA. This table holds hundreds of thousands of clones, roughly 98% found once. This TCR came from a man between 25 and 39 years old in good health. J is TRBJ2-7 and V is TRBV11-1; 8 nucleotides agree with TRBD1. Sequenced input: naive CD8+ T cells sorted from blood. The CDR3: CASSGQGIAYEQYF. For the CDR3, the DNA is TGTGCCAGCAGCGGACAGGGAATCGCCTACGAGCAGTACTTC.